The present T cell receptor beta chain was sequenced within a study of cytomegalovirus exposure and HLA in healthy donors. Germline assignment: CDR1 MNHEY and CDR2 SMNVEV (reference sequence). This CDR3 has 13 residues. V was shortened by 5 bases and J by 6 bases, with 14 bases between the two germline ends. About this clone itself: Its cognate antigen is unknown.

Study-level points and caveats: It was reportedly the case that the classifier diagnosed cytomegalovirus status with high specificity and sensitivity. According to a subsequent analysis, TCR clusters from the first cohort were inclined to appear together in the 120 or so validation repertoires. Investigators reported approximately 150 TCR beta chains as tied to cytomegalovirus.

Assay: immunoSEQ multiplex PCR; the TCRdb copy retains only in-frame clones and omits some. The repertoire has some 150,000 clones, about 88% of them found once; the top ten carry about a fifth. Sequencing was carried out using PBMCs. The TCR comes from a man aged 18 to 30 in good health and CMV-seropositive. The chain combines TRBV27 with TRBJ2-7; TRBD2 is a possible D gene (5 bases). CDR3: CASSTLGRSEQYF. For the CDR3, the DNA is TGTGCCAGCAGTACTCTTGGGAGAAGCGAGCAGTACTTC.